The sequence of this T cell receptor (beta chain) was determined in a study of low-dose radiotherapy and immunotherapy resistance in tumors. Overall study context: Each fraction for Cohort 1 was 0.5 Gy, given every 2 weeks, and the total came to 6.5 Gy.

Time point: before trial treatment. Treatment combined nivolumab, ipilimumab, aspirin, low-dose cyclophosphamide and low-dose radiotherapy in a dose-escalation trial. The CDR3 is 13 amino acids. The germline V gene encodes CDR1 SQVTM and CDR2 ANQGSEA. V lost 6 bases and J lost 4; bases outside the gene matches: 6. This clonotype was seen many times. Gene-specific TRAV and TRBV primers were used for first-strand cDNA, covering alpha and beta chains. Amplification, which lasted around 22 PCR cycles, used a constant-region primer and V-primer adapter to amplify TCRs. TCRdb ran MiXCR on the reads and lists one entry per CDR3 protein. The data contain 65,000 to 100,000 distinct CDR3 sequences, over 15% of them singletons.

Sequencing was performed on PBMCs, taken before treatment. The receptor comes from a male donor with prostate cancer. The chain employs TRBV29-1 and TRBJ2-5, with 9 bases matching TRBD1. CDR3 nucleotide sequence: TGCAGCGTGGGGTCGGACAGGGGAGAGACCCAGTACTTC. It yields the protein CSVGSDRGETQYF.